A single T cell receptor beta chain is shown here with its context. This table comes from immunoSEQ multiplex PCR, and its TCRdb copy is limited to in-frame clones, with some not included. The sample consists of about 120,000 clones, approximately 90% of them appearing once. The entry originates in a study of control samples from healthy donors and cancer patients. The germline V gene encodes CDR1 MDHEN and CDR2 SYDVKM. V gave up 7 bases and J gave up 2 bases; unmatched junction bases: 7. The CDR3 has 14 amino acids. Material for sequencing was blood. The V gene is TRBV28, the J gene TRBJ1-2; 7 bases line up with TRBD1. The receptor was derived from a young woman in good health. The CDR3 DNA reads TGTGCCAGCACCTATTCGGACAGGAACTATGGCTACACCTTC. It translates to CASTYSDRNYGYTF.